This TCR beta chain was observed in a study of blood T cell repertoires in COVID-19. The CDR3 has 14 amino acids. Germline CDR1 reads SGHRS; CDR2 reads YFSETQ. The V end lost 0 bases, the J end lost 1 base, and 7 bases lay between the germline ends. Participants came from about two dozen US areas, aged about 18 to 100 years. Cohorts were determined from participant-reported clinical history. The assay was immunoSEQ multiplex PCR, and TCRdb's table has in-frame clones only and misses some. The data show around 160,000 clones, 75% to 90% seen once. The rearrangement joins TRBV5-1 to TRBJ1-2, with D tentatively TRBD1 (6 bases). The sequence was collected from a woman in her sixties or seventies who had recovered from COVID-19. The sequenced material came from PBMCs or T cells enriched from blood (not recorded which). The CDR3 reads CASSLDRVNYGYTF. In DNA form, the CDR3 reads TGCGCCAGCAGCTTGGACAGGGTTAACTATGGCTACACCTTC. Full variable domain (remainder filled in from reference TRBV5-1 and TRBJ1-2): KAGVTQTPRYLIKTRGQQVTLSCSPISGHRSVSWYQQTPGQGLQFLFEYFSETQRNKGNFPGRFSGRQFSNSRSEMNVSTLELGDSALYLCASSLDRVNYGYTFGSGTRLTVV.